This TCR beta chain was identified during a study of graft-versus-host responses after intestinal transplantation. Background on the study: Anti-thymocyte globulin induction was given to all recipients, followed by tacrolimus and steroids for 3 to 4 years. Whole-study results and caveats: Across patients carrying graft-donor T cell macrochimerism, allografts held high graft-versus-host to host-versus-graft clonal ratios. There were GvH clones found in recipient marrow, and some of them appeared first in ileum or blood.

Note on this clone: The antigen remains unidentified.

V was clipped by 2 bases and J by 2 bases, with 3 bases between them. The CDR3 is 13 residues long. CDR1 and CDR2 from the germline V gene are MNHEY and SMNVEV (reference sequence). The assay was immunoSEQ multiplex PCR, and TCRdb's table has in-frame clones only and misses some. This table holds nearly 90,000 clones, 75% to 90% found once. Here the sequenced sample was unstimulated CD8+ T cells sorted from spleen or lymph node cells, taken before intestinal transplant. V is TRBV27 and J is TRBJ2-2; D is unresolved. The clonotype was recovered from a human donor who received an intestinal transplant. The CDR3 reads CASSLGNTGELFF. The DNA for the CDR3 is TGTGCCAGCAGTTTAGGAAACACCGGGGAGCTGTTTTTT.